These T cell receptor beta chains were read from a single sample in a study of cytomegalovirus exposure and HLA in healthy donors. Sequencing used immunoSEQ multiplex PCR; TCRdb keeps in-frame clones, though not all of them. The data hold around 180,000 clones, with approximately 88% observed a single time. The material sequenced was PBMCs. The receptors derive from a boy aged 5-17 years in good health and CMV-seronegative. Each CDR3 is given with its conserved first and last residue. The order of the fields is J gene, clone size, D gene, V gene, CDR3 protein, CDR3 DNA. A D gene is named only where the DNA matches it firmly. Clone size is given for some rows only: seen once, a few or many times, or a class if the clone is expanded.

j_call: TRBJ2-1; clone_size: -; d_call: TRBD1; v_call: TRBV29-1; cdr3_aa: CSVTGTGVVNEQFF; cdr3_nt: TGCAGCGTAACCGGGACAGGGGTTGTCAATGAGCAGTTCTTC
j_call: TRBJ2-7; clone_size: -; d_call: -; v_call: TRBV21-1; cdr3_aa: CASSKVTARAGPYEQYF; cdr3_nt: TGTGCCAGCAGCAAAGTAACCGCCCGCGCAGGGCCTTACGAGCAGTACTTC
j_call: TRBJ2-5; clone_size: -; d_call: TRBD1; v_call: TRBV5-6; cdr3_aa: CASSGYRGRETQYF; cdr3_nt: TGTGCCAGCAGCGGTTACAGGGGGCGTGAGACCCAGTACTTC
j_call: TRBJ1-2; clone_size: -; d_call: -; v_call: TRBV5-6; cdr3_aa: CASRGPYGYTF; cdr3_nt: TGTGCCAGCCGTGGGCCCTATGGCTACACCTTC
j_call: TRBJ2-7; clone_size: -; d_call: -; v_call: TRBV7-9; cdr3_aa: CASSLTALLEQYF; cdr3_nt: TGTGCCAGCAGCTTAACAGCCCTTCTCGAGCAGTACTTC
j_call: TRBJ2-5; clone_size: few; d_call: -; v_call: TRBV10-2; cdr3_aa: CASSEPGRGETQYF; cdr3_nt: TGCGCCAGCAGTGAACCGGGTCGGGGGGAGACCCAGTACTTC
j_call: TRBJ1-3; clone_size: -; d_call: -; v_call: TRBV5-4; cdr3_aa: CASSAKTASGNTIYF; cdr3_nt: TGTGCCAGCAGCGCGAAGACAGCCTCTGGAAACACCATATATTTT
j_call: TRBJ1-2; clone_size: -; d_call: TRBD1; v_call: TRBV6-5; cdr3_aa: CASSSRQGYYGYTF; cdr3_nt: TGTGCCAGCAGTTCAAGACAGGGCTACTATGGCTACACCTTC
j_call: TRBJ1-6; clone_size: -; d_call: -; v_call: TRBV5-1; cdr3_aa: CASSLGLNNSPLHF; cdr3_nt: TGCGCCAGCAGCTTGGGACTTAATAATTCACCCCTCCACTTT
j_call: TRBJ2-5; clone_size: -; d_call: -; v_call: TRBV20-1; cdr3_aa: CSARDPKTQYF; cdr3_nt: TGCAGTGCTAGAGATCCCAAGACCCAGTACTTC
j_call: TRBJ2-1; clone_size: -; d_call: -; v_call: TRBV5-1; cdr3_aa: CASGLAPGRHNEQFF; cdr3_nt: TGCGCCAGCGGCTTGGCTCCGGGGAGACACAATGAGCAGTTCTTC
j_call: TRBJ2-3; clone_size: -; d_call: TRBD1; v_call: TRBV9; cdr3_aa: CAPEDRDPTSSDTQYF; cdr3_nt: TGTGCCCCTGAGGACAGGGATCCCACTAGCTCAGATACGCAGTATTTT
j_call: TRBJ1-2; clone_size: -; d_call: -; v_call: TRBV25-1; cdr3_aa: CASSEYQGSYYGYTF; cdr3_nt: TGTGCCAGCAGTGAATACCAGGGGAGTTATTATGGCTACACCTTC
j_call: TRBJ1-1; clone_size: -; d_call: -; v_call: TRBV7-9; cdr3_aa: CSSSLGQQEAFF; cdr3_nt: TGTTCCAGCAGCTTAGGACAGCAAGAAGCTTTCTTT
j_call: TRBJ1-1; clone_size: -; d_call: -; v_call: TRBV27; cdr3_aa: CASSWTPTNTEAFF; cdr3_nt: TGTGCCAGCAGTTGGACACCGACGAACACTGAAGCTTTCTTT
j_call: TRBJ2-7; clone_size: -; d_call: TRBD2; v_call: TRBV28; cdr3_aa: CASGGTSGPGYEQYF; cdr3_nt: TGTGCCAGCGGGGGGACTAGCGGCCCCGGCTACGAGCAGTACTTC
j_call: TRBJ2-7; clone_size: -; d_call: TRBD1; v_call: TRBV2; cdr3_aa: CASREGARYEQYF; cdr3_nt: TGTGCCAGCAGAGAGGGGGCGCGGTACGAGCAGTACTTC
j_call: TRBJ2-1; clone_size: -; d_call: -; v_call: TRBV5-1; cdr3_aa: CASSSKNEQFF; cdr3_nt: TGCGCCAGCAGTTCCAAAAATGAGCAGTTCTTC
j_call: TRBJ1-1; clone_size: -; d_call: -; v_call: TRBV27; cdr3_aa: CASSLWGPNTEAFF; cdr3_nt: TGTGCCAGCAGTCTCTGGGGCCCGAACACTGAAGCTTTCTTT
j_call: TRBJ2-7; clone_size: -; d_call: -; v_call: TRBV7-9; cdr3_aa: CASSPAGDPSYEQYF; cdr3_nt: TGTGCCAGCAGCCCCGCAGGGGACCCATCCTACGAGCAGTACTTC
j_call: TRBJ1-1; clone_size: -; d_call: -; v_call: TRBV27; cdr3_aa: CASGRGTPPEAFF; cdr3_nt: TGTGCCAGCGGCAGAGGCACCCCCCCTGAAGCTTTCTTT
j_call: TRBJ2-7; clone_size: few; d_call: -; v_call: TRBV5-6; cdr3_aa: CASSFRLVVYEQYF; cdr3_nt: TGTGCCAGCAGCTTCAGACTAGTAGTCTACGAGCAGTACTTC
j_call: TRBJ1-1; clone_size: -; d_call: TRBD1; v_call: TRBV29-1; cdr3_aa: CSVAGTGGALTNTEAFF; cdr3_nt: TGCAGCGTTGCTGGGACAGGGGGCGCATTGACGAACACTGAAGCTTTCTTT
j_call: TRBJ2-7; clone_size: -; d_call: -; v_call: TRBV4-3; cdr3_aa: CASSLLSGDEQYF; cdr3_nt: TGCGCCAGCAGCCTTCTGTCAGGGGACGAGCAGTACTTC
j_call: TRBJ2-7; clone_size: -; d_call: TRBD1; v_call: TRBV5-1; cdr3_aa: CASSFSTGGEQYF; cdr3_nt: TGCGCCAGCAGCTTTTCGACAGGGGGCGAGCAGTACTTC
j_call: TRBJ2-7; clone_size: few; d_call: -; v_call: TRBV6-5; cdr3_aa: CATSRTYEQYF; cdr3_nt: TGTGCCACTTCTAGGACCTACGAGCAGTACTTC
j_call: TRBJ1-1; clone_size: few; d_call: -; v_call: TRBV7-9; cdr3_aa: CASSLGHEAFF; cdr3_nt: TGTGCCAGCAGCTTAGGACATGAAGCTTTCTTT
j_call: TRBJ1-5; clone_size: -; d_call: TRBD1; v_call: TRBV7-9; cdr3_aa: CASSLVGQGAGSDRQPQHF; cdr3_nt: TGTGCCAGCAGCTTAGTGGGACAGGGGGCCGGAAGTGACCGTCAGCCCCAGCATTTT
j_call: TRBJ1-6; clone_size: -; d_call: -; v_call: TRBV27; cdr3_aa: CASRGPLRLANSPLHF; cdr3_nt: TGTGCCAGCCGCGGACCTTTGCGACTAGCTAATTCACCCCTCCACTTT
j_call: TRBJ1-6; clone_size: -; d_call: -; v_call: TRBV27; cdr3_aa: CASSKTSRGYNSPLHF; cdr3_nt: TGTGCCAGCAGTAAAACTTCAAGGGGATATAATTCACCCCTCCACTTT
j_call: TRBJ1-6; clone_size: -; d_call: -; v_call: TRBV28; cdr3_aa: CATQGLRNSPLHF; cdr3_nt: TGTGCCACCCAGGGGCTAAGGAATTCACCCCTCCACTTT
j_call: TRBJ1-3; clone_size: once; d_call: -; v_call: TRBV6-5; cdr3_aa: CASSYDSGNTIYF; cdr3_nt: TGTGCCAGCAGTTACGACAGCGGGAACACCATATATTTT
j_call: TRBJ2-1; clone_size: -; d_call: TRBD2; v_call: TRBV7-7; cdr3_aa: CASSLELAGRQFF; cdr3_nt: TGTGCTAGCAGCTTGGAGTTAGCGGGGCGTCAGTTCTTC
j_call: TRBJ1-3; clone_size: -; d_call: -; v_call: TRBV9; cdr3_aa: CASSAPGIWDTIYF; cdr3_nt: TGTGCCAGCAGCGCTCCGGGGATTTGGGACACCATATATTTT
j_call: TRBJ1-1; clone_size: -; d_call: -; v_call: TRBV7-7; cdr3_aa: CASSLEGRPTEAFF; cdr3_nt: TGTGCTAGCAGCTTAGAAGGCAGGCCAACTGAAGCTTTCTTT
j_call: TRBJ2-7; clone_size: -; d_call: TRBD2; v_call: TRBV5-4; cdr3_aa: CASTLGTSPSREQYF; cdr3_nt: TGTGCCAGCACCCTTGGGACTAGCCCATCCAGGGAGCAGTACTTC
j_call: TRBJ2-3; clone_size: -; d_call: -; v_call: TRBV18; cdr3_aa: CASSPPFDMQGGDTQYF; cdr3_nt: TGTGCCAGCTCACCACCCTTTGACATGCAGGGTGGAGATACGCAGTATTTT
j_call: TRBJ1-2; clone_size: -; d_call: -; v_call: TRBV9; cdr3_aa: CASSVAIGGVQGNGYTF; cdr3_nt: TGTGCCAGCAGCGTAGCTATTGGGGGGGTACAAGGGAATGGCTACACCTTC
j_call: TRBJ2-7; clone_size: -; d_call: -; v_call: TRBV5-1; cdr3_aa: CASRSLGGPYEQYF; cdr3_nt: TGCGCCAGCAGATCCCTTGGTGGGCCCTACGAGCAGTACTTC
j_call: TRBJ2-1; clone_size: -; d_call: TRBD1; v_call: TRBV5-1; cdr3_aa: CASSLVTGVRNEQFF; cdr3_nt: TGCGCCAGCAGCTTGGTGACAGGGGTAAGAAATGAGCAGTTCTTC
j_call: TRBJ2-7; clone_size: -; d_call: -; v_call: TRBV28; cdr3_aa: CASSIISTVEQYF; cdr3_nt: TGTGCCAGCAGCATCATCTCGACAGTTGAGCAGTACTTC
j_call: TRBJ2-3; clone_size: -; d_call: -; v_call: TRBV9; cdr3_aa: CASSVFSGDPDTQYF; cdr3_nt: TGTGCCAGCAGCGTCTTTTCGGGGGACCCCGATACGCAGTATTTT
j_call: TRBJ2-3; clone_size: -; d_call: -; v_call: TRBV9; cdr3_aa: CASSVFGSGGTDTQYF; cdr3_nt: TGTGCCAGCAGCGTTTTCGGGAGTGGGGGGACAGATACGCAGTATTTT
j_call: TRBJ2-5; clone_size: few; d_call: TRBD2; v_call: TRBV5-1; cdr3_aa: CASSYRLAANQETQYF; cdr3_nt: TGCGCCAGCAGCTATCGACTAGCGGCTAACCAAGAGACCCAGTACTTC
j_call: TRBJ2-7; clone_size: -; d_call: -; v_call: TRBV29-1; cdr3_aa: CSVEGPGSAYEQYF; cdr3_nt: TGCAGCGTTGAGGGCCCTGGATCCGCGTACGAGCAGTACTTC
j_call: TRBJ2-7; clone_size: -; d_call: -; v_call: TRBV30; cdr3_aa: CAWSVDIEQYF; cdr3_nt: TGTGCCTGGAGTGTTGACATCGAGCAGTACTTC
j_call: TRBJ2-5; clone_size: -; d_call: -; v_call: TRBV5-5; cdr3_aa: CASSLRPLRDTFSETQYF; cdr3_nt: TGTGCCAGCAGCTTACGCCCTCTCCGGGACACCTTCTCGGAGACCCAGTACTTC
j_call: TRBJ1-2; clone_size: once; d_call: TRBD1; v_call: TRBV5-1; cdr3_aa: CASSLPPRPTGGVDYGYTF; cdr3_nt: TGCGCCAGCAGCTTACCACCCCGGCCGACAGGGGGCGTAGACTATGGCTACACCTTC
j_call: TRBJ1-1; clone_size: -; d_call: -; v_call: TRBV29-1; cdr3_aa: CSVDRFTEAFF; cdr3_nt: TGCAGCGTTGACCGGTTCACTGAAGCTTTCTTT
j_call: TRBJ1-6; clone_size: few; d_call: -; v_call: TRBV2; cdr3_aa: CASGGSPLHF; cdr3_nt: TGTGCCTCGGGGGGGTCACCCCTCCACTTT
j_call: TRBJ2-1; clone_size: -; d_call: TRBD2; v_call: TRBV5-5; cdr3_aa: CASSGLAGNNEQFF; cdr3_nt: TGTGCCAGCAGCGGACTAGCGGGGAACAATGAGCAGTTCTTC
j_call: TRBJ1-2; clone_size: -; d_call: TRBD1; v_call: TRBV5-4; cdr3_aa: CASSPSGTENYGYTF; cdr3_nt: TGTGCCAGCAGCCCATCCGGGACAGAGAACTATGGCTACACCTTC
j_call: TRBJ2-7; clone_size: few; d_call: -; v_call: TRBV27; cdr3_aa: CASSFAGTYEQYF; cdr3_nt: TGTGCCAGCAGTTTTGCGGGGACCTACGAGCAGTACTTC
j_call: TRBJ1-1; clone_size: few; d_call: -; v_call: TRBV4-1; cdr3_aa: CASSHRNTGTEAFF; cdr3_nt: TGCGCCAGCAGCCATAGAAATACGGGGACTGAAGCTTTCTTT
j_call: TRBJ2-7; clone_size: -; d_call: -; v_call: TRBV6-1; cdr3_aa: CASSENSGGGNYEQYF; cdr3_nt: TGTGCCAGCAGTGAAAATAGCGGAGGAGGAAATTACGAGCAGTACTTC
j_call: TRBJ2-5; clone_size: -; d_call: TRBD2; v_call: TRBV9; cdr3_aa: CASSASGRAFGETQYF; cdr3_nt: TGTGCCAGCAGCGCTAGCGGGAGGGCCTTCGGAGAGACCCAGTACTTC
j_call: TRBJ2-3; clone_size: -; d_call: TRBD2; v_call: TRBV4-1; cdr3_aa: CASSQSPGLAGDTQYF; cdr3_nt: TGCGCCAGCAGCCAATCACCGGGACTAGCGGGGGATACGCAGTATTTT
j_call: TRBJ2-7; clone_size: -; d_call: TRBD1; v_call: TRBV5-1; cdr3_aa: CASSPRQGGDSYEQYF; cdr3_nt: TGCGCCAGCAGCCCCCGACAGGGTGGGGACTCCTACGAGCAGTACTTC
j_call: TRBJ1-2; clone_size: -; d_call: TRBD1; v_call: TRBV27; cdr3_aa: CASSMSGTGNGYTF; cdr3_nt: TGTGCCAGCAGTATGTCCGGGACAGGGAATGGCTACACCTTC